This T cell receptor (beta chain) was documented in a study of shared clonotypes between healthy human individuals. There are 13 residues in the CDR3. V dropped 6 bases and J dropped 7; count of bases not matched to a gene: 6. Looked up from germline, CDR1 is PRHDT and CDR2 is FYEKMQ (reference sequence). With regard to this clone: Its target is not known.

Assay: immunoSEQ multiplex PCR; the TCRdb copy retains only in-frame clones and omits some. Of some 2,400,000 clones detected, approximately 95% appear once; the ten largest clones hold roughly 0.13%. Study-level results: Researchers found naive subsets generally carried larger estimated richness than memory subsets.

The genes are TRBV13 and TRBJ1-2; 9 bases fit TRBD1. The clonotype originates from a man between 18 and 29 years old in good health. Sequenced input: naive CD4+ T cells sorted from blood. Subset: CD45RA+ positively selected. The CDR3 DNA reads as TGTGCCAGCAGGTTTACAGGGGGCTTTGGCTACACCTTC. Protein sequence: CASRFTGGFGYTF.